This T cell receptor beta chain was found in a study of blood T cell repertoires in COVID-19. In the study overall: Sources were T cells, B-cell-depleted T cells, or PBMCs; the material itself was cDNA or gDNA.

The study drew participants aged about 18 to 89 years from 24 US areas. Among Cohort 3 donors, those recovered had two negative PCRs, clearance, or symptom resolution. CDR1 is MNHEY, CDR2 SVGEGT, per germline. The V and J ends lost 5 bases and 4 bases respectively, with 15 bases between them. The CDR3 spans 16 residues. Per the original data handling: Using reference gene primer amplification, nucleated cell counts were estimated. Produced via immunoSEQ multiplex PCR; TCRdb's table is partial and in-frame only. V and J calls plus clone size are reproduced from that table; the DNA served to infer D and trimming. The sample consists of hundreds of thousands of clones, about nine tenths of them appearing once.

The source of this sequence is a man between 60 and 75 years old who had recovered from COVID-19. Sample: PBMCs or T cells enriched from blood (not recorded which). The genes are TRBV6-2 or TRBV6-3 and TRBJ2-6; TRBD1 might be the D (6 bases). This CDR3 reads CASSELTGTGANVLTF. CDR3 nucleotides: TGTGCCAGCAGTGAGCTAACAGGGACAGGGGCCAACGTCCTGACTTTC.